This T cell receptor beta chain originates from a study of T-cell memory formation after mild COVID-19. MiXCR, applied by TCRdb to the 5' RACE reads, yields one record per CDR3 protein. The data hold around 200,000 distinct CDR3 sequences, with 16% observed a single time. The sequence derives from an adult woman who had mild COVID-19 (a few samples of this study predate the infection). Cell type and time point are not known. The sequencing sample was made of PBMCs or a T cell subset sorted from them (not recorded which).

In DNA form, the CDR3 reads TGCAGCGCGGGACAGGGCGTGACCGTCACTGAAGCTTTCTTT. It translates to CSAGQGVTVTEAFF. The V and J genes are TRBV29-1 and TRBJ1-1; TRBD1 aligns across 9 bases. V was pared by 7 bases and J by 4 bases, with 10 bases of the junction left unmatched. Per the germline V gene, CDR1 is SQVTM and CDR2 is ANQGSEA. The CDR3 is 14 residues long.